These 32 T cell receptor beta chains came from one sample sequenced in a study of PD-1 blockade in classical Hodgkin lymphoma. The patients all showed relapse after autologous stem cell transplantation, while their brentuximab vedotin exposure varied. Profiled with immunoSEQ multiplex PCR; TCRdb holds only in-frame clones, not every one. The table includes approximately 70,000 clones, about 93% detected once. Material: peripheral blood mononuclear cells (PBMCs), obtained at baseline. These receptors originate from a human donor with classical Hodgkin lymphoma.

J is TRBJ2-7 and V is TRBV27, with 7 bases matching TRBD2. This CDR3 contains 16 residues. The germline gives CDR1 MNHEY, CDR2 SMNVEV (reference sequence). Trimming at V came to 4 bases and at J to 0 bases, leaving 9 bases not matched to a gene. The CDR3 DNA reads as TGTGCCAGCAGTTGGCCCTTTCGGGAGGCCTCCTACGAGCAGTACTTC. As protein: CASSWPFREASYEQYF.

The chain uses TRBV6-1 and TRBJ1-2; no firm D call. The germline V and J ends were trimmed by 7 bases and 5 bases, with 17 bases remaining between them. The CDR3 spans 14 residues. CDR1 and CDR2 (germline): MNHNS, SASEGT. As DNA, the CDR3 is TGTGCCAGCACCCTCCGCGGGCAAGGGTATGGCTACACCTTC. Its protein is CASTLRGQGYGYTF.

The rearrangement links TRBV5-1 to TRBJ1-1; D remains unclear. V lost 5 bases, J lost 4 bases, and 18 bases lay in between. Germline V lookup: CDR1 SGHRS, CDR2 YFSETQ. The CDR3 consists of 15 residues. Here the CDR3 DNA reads TGCGCCAGCAGGCCACTCTCCACCAGCCCCACTGAAGCTTTCTTT. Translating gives CASRPLSTSPTEAFF.

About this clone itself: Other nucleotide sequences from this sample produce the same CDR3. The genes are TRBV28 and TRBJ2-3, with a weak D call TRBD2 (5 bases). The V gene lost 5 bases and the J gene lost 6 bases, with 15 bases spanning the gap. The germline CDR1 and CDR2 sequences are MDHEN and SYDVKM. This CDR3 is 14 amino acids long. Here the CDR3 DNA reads TGTGCCAGCAGTGCGGGTTCCTTACAGGATACGCAGTATTTT. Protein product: CASSAGSLQDTQYF.

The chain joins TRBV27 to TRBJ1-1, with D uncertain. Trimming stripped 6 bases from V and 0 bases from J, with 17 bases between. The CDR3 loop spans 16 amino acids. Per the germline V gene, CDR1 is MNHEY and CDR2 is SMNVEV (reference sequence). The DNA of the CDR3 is TGTGCCAGCAGGGGTCGGCCAGGAGATATGAACACTGAAGCTTTCTTT. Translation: CASRGRPGDMNTEAFF.

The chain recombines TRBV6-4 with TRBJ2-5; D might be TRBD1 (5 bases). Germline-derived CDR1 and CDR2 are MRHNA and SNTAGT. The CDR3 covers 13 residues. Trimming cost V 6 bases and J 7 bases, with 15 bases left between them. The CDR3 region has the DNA TGTGCCAGCAGCGTAGACAGATTGGGGACCCAGTACTTC. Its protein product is CASSVDRLGTQYF.

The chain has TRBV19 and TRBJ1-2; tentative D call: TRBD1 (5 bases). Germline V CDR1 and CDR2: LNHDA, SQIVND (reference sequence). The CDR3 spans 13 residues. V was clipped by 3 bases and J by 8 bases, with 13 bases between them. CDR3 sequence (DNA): TGTGCCAGTAGTATCTGGGGGACGGGAGGCTACACCTTC. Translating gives CASSIWGTGGYTF.

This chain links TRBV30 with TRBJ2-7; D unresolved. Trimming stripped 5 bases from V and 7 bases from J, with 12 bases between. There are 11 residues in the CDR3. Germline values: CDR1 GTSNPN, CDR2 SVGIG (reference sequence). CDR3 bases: TGTGCCTGGTCCACCGTGGGGGAGCAGTACTTC. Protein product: CAWSTVGEQYF.

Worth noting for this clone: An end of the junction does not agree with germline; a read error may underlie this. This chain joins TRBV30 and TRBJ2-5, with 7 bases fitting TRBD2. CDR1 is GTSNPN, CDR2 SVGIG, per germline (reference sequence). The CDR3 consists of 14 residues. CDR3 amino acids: CAWDVGGTQGTQYF. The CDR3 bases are TGTGCCTGGGATGTCGGGGGGACCCAAGGGACCCAGTACTTC.

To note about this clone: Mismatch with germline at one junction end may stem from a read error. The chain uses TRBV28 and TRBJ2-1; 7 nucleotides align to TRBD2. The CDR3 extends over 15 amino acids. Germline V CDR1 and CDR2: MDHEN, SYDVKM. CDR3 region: CASSLEGGVLDEKFF. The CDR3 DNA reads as TGTGCCAGCAGTTTAGAGGGAGGGGTTTTAGATGAGAAGTTCTTC.

The CDR3 sequence is CASSWLADDTDTQYF. For the CDR3, the DNA is TGTGCCAGCAGTTGGCTAGCGGACGACACAGATACGCAGTATTTT. V is TRBV27 and J is TRBJ2-3, with 7 bases identical to TRBD2. Trimming took 4 bases from V and 2 from J; bases not matched to a gene: 6. Germline V gives CDR1 MNHEY, CDR2 SMNVEV (reference sequence). This CDR3 comprises 15 residues.

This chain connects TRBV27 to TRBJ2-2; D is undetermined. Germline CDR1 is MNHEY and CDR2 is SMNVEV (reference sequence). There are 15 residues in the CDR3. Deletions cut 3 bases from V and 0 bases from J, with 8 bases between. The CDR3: CASSLTLTNTGELFF. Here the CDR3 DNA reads TGTGCCAGCAGTTTGACACTAACGAACACCGGGGAGCTGTTTTTT.

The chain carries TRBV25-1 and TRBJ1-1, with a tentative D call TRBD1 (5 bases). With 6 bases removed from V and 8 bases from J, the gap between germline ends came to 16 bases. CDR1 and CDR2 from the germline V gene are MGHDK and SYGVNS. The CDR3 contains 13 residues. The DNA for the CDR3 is TGTGCCAGCAGGGGGCTTGTGTCCACGGAAGCTTTCTTT. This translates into CASRGLVSTEAFF.

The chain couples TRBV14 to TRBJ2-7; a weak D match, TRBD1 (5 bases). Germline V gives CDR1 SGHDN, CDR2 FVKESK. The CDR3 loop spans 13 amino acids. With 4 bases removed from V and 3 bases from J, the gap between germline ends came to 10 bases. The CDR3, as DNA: TGTGCCAGCAGCCCAGATGACAGCTACGAGCAGTACTTC. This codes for CASSPDDSYEQYF. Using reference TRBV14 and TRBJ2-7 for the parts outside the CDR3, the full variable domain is EAGVTQFPSHSVIEKGQTVTLRCDPISGHDNLYWYRRVMGKEIKFLLHFVKESKQDESGMPNNRFLAERTGGTYSTLKVQPAELEDSGVYFCASSPDDSYEQYFGPGTRLTVT.

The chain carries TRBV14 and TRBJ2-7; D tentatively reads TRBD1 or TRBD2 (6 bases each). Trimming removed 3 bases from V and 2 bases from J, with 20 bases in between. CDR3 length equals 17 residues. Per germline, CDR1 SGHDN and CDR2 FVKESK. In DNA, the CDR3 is TGTGCCAGCAGCCACTCTAGGGGGGACGGTCCCCCCTACGAGCAGTACTTC. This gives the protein CASSHSRGDGPPYEQYF.

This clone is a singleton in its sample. CDR3: CASSLGSYVGYTF. The CDR3 DNA sequence: TGTGCCAGCAGCTTGGGCAGCTATGTTGGCTACACCTTC. V usage is TRBV5-6 and J usage is TRBJ1-2; the D is unclear. Trimming pared 0 bases from V and 7 bases from J, leaving 10 bases between. This CDR3 has 13 residues. Per germline, CDR1 SGHDT and CDR2 YYEEEE.

As DNA, the CDR3 is TGTGCCAGCAAACCCGCCCACACAGATACGCAGTATTTT. The encoded protein is CASKPAHTDTQYF. This chain uses TRBV28 with TRBJ2-3, with D hard to call. CDR1 is MDHEN, CDR2 SYDVKM, per germline. This CDR3 is 13 amino acids long. V shed 7 bases and J shed 2 bases, with 10 bases lying between them.

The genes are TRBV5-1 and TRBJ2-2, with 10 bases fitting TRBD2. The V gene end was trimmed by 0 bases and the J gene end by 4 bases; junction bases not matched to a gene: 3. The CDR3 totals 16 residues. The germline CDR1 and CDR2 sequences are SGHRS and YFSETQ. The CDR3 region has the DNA TGCGCCAGCAGCTTGGTCCTAGCGGGAGCCACCGGGGAGCTGTTTTTT. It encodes CASSLVLAGATGELFF.

CDR3 nucleotide sequence: TGTGCCAGTCTACGGCAGGGGTCTTCCTTAGCTTTCTTT. Protein: CASLRQGSSLAFF. The rearrangement uses TRBV28 and TRBJ1-1; D might be TRBD1 (6 bases). Germline values: CDR1 MDHEN, CDR2 SYDVKM. The V end was cut by 9 bases, the J end by 10 bases, with 21 bases between. The CDR3 totals 13 residues.

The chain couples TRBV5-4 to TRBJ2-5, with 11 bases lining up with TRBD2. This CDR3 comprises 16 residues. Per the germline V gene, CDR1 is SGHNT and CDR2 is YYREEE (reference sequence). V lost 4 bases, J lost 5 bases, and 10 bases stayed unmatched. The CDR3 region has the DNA TGTGCCAGCAGCGATCACATAGCGGGAGGGGGGGAGACCCAGTACTTC. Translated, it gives CASSDHIAGGGETQYF.

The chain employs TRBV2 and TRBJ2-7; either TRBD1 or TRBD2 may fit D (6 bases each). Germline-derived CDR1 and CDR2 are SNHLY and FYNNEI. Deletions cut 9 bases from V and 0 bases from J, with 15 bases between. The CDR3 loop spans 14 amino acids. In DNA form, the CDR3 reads TGTGCCAGGGACCGGGGGACACACTCCTACGAGCAGTACTTC. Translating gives CARDRGTHSYEQYF.

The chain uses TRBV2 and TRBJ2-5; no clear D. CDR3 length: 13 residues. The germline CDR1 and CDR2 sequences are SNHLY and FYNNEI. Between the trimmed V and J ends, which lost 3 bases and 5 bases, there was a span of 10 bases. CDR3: CASSDSGWETQYF. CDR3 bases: TGTGCCAGCAGTGACTCGGGTTGGGAGACCCAGTACTTC.

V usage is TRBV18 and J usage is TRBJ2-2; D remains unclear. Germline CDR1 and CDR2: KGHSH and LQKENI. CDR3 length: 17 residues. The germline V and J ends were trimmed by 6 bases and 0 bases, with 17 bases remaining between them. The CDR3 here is CASSPKAAFANTGELFF. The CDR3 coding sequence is TGTGCCAGCTCGCCGAAGGCGGCGTTCGCGAACACCGGGGAGCTGTTTTTT. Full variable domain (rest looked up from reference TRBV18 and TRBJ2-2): NAGVMQNPRHLVRRRGQEARLRCSPMKGHSHVYWYRQLPEEGLKFMVYLQKENIIDESGMPKERFSAEFPKEGPSILRIQQVVRGDSAAYFCASSPKAAFANTGELFFGEGSRLTVL.

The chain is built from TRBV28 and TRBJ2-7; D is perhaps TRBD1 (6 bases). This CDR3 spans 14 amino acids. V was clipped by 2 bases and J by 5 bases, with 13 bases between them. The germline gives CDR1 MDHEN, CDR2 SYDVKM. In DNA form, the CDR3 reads TGTGCCAGCAGTTTAAACAGGGATGTCGACGAGCAGTACTTC. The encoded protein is CASSLNRDVDEQYF.

CDR3 bases: TGTGCCAGCAGTGAATGGGTGGTAAACACTGAAGCTTTCTTT. This sequence encodes CASSEWVVNTEAFF. The chain is built from TRBV6-1 and TRBJ1-1; D not resolved. Germline CDR1 and CDR2: MNHNS and SASEGT. The CDR3 extends over 14 amino acids. V dropped 2 bases and J dropped 2 bases, with 9 bases sitting between them.

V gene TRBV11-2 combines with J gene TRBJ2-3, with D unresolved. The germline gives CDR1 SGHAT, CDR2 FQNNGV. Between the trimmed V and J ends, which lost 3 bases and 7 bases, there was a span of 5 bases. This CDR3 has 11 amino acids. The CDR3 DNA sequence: TGTGCCAGCAGCTTGTTAAATACGCAGTATTTT. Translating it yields CASSLLNTQYF.

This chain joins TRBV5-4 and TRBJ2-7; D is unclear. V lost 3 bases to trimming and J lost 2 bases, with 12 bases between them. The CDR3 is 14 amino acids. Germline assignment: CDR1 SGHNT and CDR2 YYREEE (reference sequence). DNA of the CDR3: TGTGCCAGCAGCTATTGGGCGGAGCCCTACGAGCAGTACTTC. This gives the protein CASSYWAEPYEQYF.

CDR3 in amino acids: CASSLYDSYNEQFF. The DNA of the CDR3 is TGTGCCAGCAGCTTATACGACTCCTACAATGAGCAGTTCTTC. The gene calls are TRBV7-9 and TRBJ2-1; D ambiguous. The CDR3 covers 14 residues. CDR1 is SEHNR, CDR2 FQNEAQ, per germline (reference sequence). Between the trimmed V and J ends, which lost 2 bases and 0 bases, there was a span of 5 bases. The variable domain in full, with the rest retrieved from reference TRBV7-9 and TRBJ2-1, is DTGVSQNPRHKITKRGQNVTFRCDPISEHNRLYWYRQTLGQGPEFLTYFQNEAQLEKSRLLSDRFSAERPKGSFSTLEIQRTEQGDSAMYLCASSLYDSYNEQFFGPGTRLTVL.

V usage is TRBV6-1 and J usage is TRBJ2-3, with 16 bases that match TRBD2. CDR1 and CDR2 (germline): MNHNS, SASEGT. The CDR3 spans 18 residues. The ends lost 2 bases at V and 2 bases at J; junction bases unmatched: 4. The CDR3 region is CASSEWGLAGGFTDTQYF. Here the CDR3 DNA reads TGTGCCAGCAGTGAATGGGGACTAGCGGGGGGGTTCACAGATACGCAGTATTTT.

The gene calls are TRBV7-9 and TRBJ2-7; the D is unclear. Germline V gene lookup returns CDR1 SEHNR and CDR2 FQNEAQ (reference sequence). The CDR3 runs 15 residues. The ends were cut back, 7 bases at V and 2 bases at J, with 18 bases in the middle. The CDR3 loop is CASISSPHRAYEQYF. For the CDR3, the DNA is TGTGCCAGCATCTCATCCCCACACCGGGCCTACGAGCAGTACTTC.

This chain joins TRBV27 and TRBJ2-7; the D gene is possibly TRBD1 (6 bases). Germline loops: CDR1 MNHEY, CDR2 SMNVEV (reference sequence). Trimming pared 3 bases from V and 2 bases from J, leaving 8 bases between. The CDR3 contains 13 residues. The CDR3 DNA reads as TGTGCCAGCAGTTTGAACAGGGCCTACGAGCAGTACTTC. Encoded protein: CASSLNRAYEQYF.

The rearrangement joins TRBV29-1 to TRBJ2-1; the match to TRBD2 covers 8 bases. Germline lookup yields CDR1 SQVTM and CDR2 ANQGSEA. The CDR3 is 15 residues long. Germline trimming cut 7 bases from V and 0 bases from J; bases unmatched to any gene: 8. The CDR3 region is CSARAGVSSYNEQFF. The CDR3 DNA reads TGCAGCGCCCGAGCGGGGGTAAGCTCCTACAATGAGCAGTTCTTC.